This T cell receptor (beta chain) comes out of a study of identical twins. The CDR3 length is 14 residues. The V gene's germline CDR1 is SSHAT and CDR2 FNYEAQ (reference sequence). Trimming cost V 5 bases and J 7 bases, with 17 bases left between them. The sample holds a few counts of this clonotype. Its antigen is not identified. Findings and caveats of the study: Diverse VJ usage suggested most zero-insertion clonotypes were not invariant T cells. Shared out-of-frame alpha sequences (those common to twins) showed excess low generation probability. Recombination models fit unrelated individuals' TCR alpha sharing but underestimated twins'.

A universal primer site was added by template switching, and unique molecular identifiers were carried by the cDNA. TCRdb fed the 5' RACE reads into MiXCR, producing one record per CDR3 protein. The sample yields about 490,000 distinct CDR3 sequences, roughly 15% seen once. These records were also assigned to another study, of yellow fever vaccine responses in identical twins.

The origin of this receptor is a woman between 18 and 29 years old in good health. Sample: CD4+ T cells sorted from blood. This chain connects TRBV7-7 to TRBJ1-1; TRBD1 is a possible D gene (5 bases). This chain's CDR3 is CASSPQEGTVEAFF. The CDR3 nucleotides are TGTGCCAGCAGCCCACAGGAGGGAACTGTTGAAGCTTTCTTT. Using reference TRBV7-7 and TRBJ1-1 for the parts outside the CDR3, the full variable domain is GAGVSQSPRYKVTKRGQDVTLRCDPISSHATLYWYQQALGQGPEFLTYFNYEAQPDKSGLPSDRFSAERPEGSISTLTIQRTEQRDSAMYRCASSPQEGTVEAFFGQGTRLTVV.